The clone carrying this TCR beta chain is labeled medium-sized. Its antigen is undetermined. The junction had 7 bases not matched to a gene; V was cut back by 5 bases and J by 0 bases. The CDR3 runs 15 residues. A single record per CDR3 protein comes from TCRdb applying MiXCR to the multiplex PCR reads. The table has about 21,000 distinct CDR3 sequences, roughly 50% seen once; the top ten hold roughly 8%. These data originate in a study of breast tumors, draining lymph nodes, adjacent tissues. Study-level points and caveats: Luminal-like breast cancer showed significantly higher tumor–nontumor repertoire similarity than basal-like. That most tumor T cells come from lymph nodes remained unproven.

The sequencing input was breast tumor tissue. This chain uses TRBV12-3 or TRBV12-4 with TRBJ2-7, with TRBD1 identical over 7 bases. This clonotype was obtained from a female donor with breast cancer. Some clones in this sample may be carry-over from other donors' samples. The CDR3 reads CASSEGTANSYEQYF. The CDR3 region has the DNA TGTGCCAGCAGTGAGGGGACAGCCAACTCCTACGAGCAGTACTTC.